Given below is one T cell receptor (beta chain) in context. Its specificity is unknown. The method was immunoSEQ multiplex PCR; TCRdb's version includes in-frame clones alone and lacks a portion of them. The sample shows 90,000 to 140,000 clones, 70% to 90% of them seen only once. The data derive from a study of T cell responses to AZD1222 COVID-19 vaccine. Germline-derived CDR1 and CDR2 are MNHEY and SMNVEV (reference sequence). The CDR3 contains 15 residues. V shed 4 bases, J shed 5 bases, and the junction held 11 bases outside the gene matches. Overall study results and limits: Possibly, clonal diversity was underestimated; donors were largely white British and included more females. Repertoire sampling was restricted to post-peak T cell response timepoints.

The sequence was collected from an adult in good health. The sequenced sample was peripheral blood, obtained on day 0 of AZD1222 vaccination. This rearrangement joins TRBV27 to TRBJ2-7; the match to TRBD1 covers 7 bases. This CDR3 reads CASSSGSTGFHEQYF. CDR3 nucleotides: TGTGCCAGCAGTTCGGGGTCGACAGGGTTCCACGAGCAGTACTTC.